This T cell receptor beta chain was retrieved from a study of blood T cell repertoires in COVID-19. The CDR3 loop spans 12 amino acids. Germline assignment: CDR1 MDHEN and CDR2 SYDVKM. The ends lost 9 bases at V and 7 bases at J; junction bases unmatched: 9. Methods used by the authors: By means of reference gene primer amplification, nucleated cell counts were estimated. TCRdb keeps only in-frame clones here, not all; method: immunoSEQ multiplex PCR. The V and J calls and clone size are taken from that table; D and trimming were inferred from the DNA. The data hold around 300,000 clones, with 88% observed a single time.

The chain combines TRBV28 with TRBJ2-7; TRBD2 agrees at 7 bases. Specimen: PBMCs or T cells enriched from blood (not recorded which). The sequence was collected from a woman aged 45-65 years who had recovered from COVID-19. CDR3 sequence reads: CASKGRGEEQYF. The CDR3 nucleotides read TGTGCCAGTAAAGGGAGGGGAGAAGAGCAGTACTTC.